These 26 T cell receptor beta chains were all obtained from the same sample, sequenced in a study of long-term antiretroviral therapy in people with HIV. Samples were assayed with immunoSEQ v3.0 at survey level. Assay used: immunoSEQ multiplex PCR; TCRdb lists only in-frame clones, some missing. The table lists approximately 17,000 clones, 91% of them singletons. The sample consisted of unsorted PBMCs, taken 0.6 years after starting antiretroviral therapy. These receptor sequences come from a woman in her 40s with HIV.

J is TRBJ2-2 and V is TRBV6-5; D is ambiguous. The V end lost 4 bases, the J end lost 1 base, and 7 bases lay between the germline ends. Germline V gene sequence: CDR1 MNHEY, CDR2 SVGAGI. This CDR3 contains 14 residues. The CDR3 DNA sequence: TGTGCCAGCAGTTCCTCAGGGAACACCGGGGAGCTGTTTTTT. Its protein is CASSSSGNTGELFF.

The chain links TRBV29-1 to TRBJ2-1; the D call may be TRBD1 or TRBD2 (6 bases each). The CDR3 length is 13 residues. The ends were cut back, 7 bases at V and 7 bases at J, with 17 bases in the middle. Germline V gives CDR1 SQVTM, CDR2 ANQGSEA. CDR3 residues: CSARRARGNEQFF. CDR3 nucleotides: TGCAGCGCCCGGAGGGCCAGGGGAAATGAGCAGTTCTTC.

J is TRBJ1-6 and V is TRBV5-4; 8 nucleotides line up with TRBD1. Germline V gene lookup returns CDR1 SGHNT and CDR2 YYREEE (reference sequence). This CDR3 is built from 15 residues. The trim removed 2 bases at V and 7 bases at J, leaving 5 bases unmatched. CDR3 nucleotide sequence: TGTGCCAGCAGCTTAACACAGGGGGTGAATTCACCCCTCCACTTT. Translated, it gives CASSLTQGVNSPLHF.

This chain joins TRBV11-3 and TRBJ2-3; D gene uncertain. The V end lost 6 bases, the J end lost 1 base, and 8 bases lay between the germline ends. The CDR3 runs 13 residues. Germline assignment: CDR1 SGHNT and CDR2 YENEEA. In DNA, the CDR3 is TGTGCCAGCAGACTCGACCGCACAGATACGCAGTATTTT. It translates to CASRLDRTDTQYF.

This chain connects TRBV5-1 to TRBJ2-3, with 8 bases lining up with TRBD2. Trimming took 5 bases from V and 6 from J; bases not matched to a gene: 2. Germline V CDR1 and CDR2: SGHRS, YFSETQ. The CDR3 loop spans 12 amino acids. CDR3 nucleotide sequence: TGCGCCAGCAGAGCGGGGGAGGATACGCAGTATTTT. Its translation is CASRAGEDTQYF.

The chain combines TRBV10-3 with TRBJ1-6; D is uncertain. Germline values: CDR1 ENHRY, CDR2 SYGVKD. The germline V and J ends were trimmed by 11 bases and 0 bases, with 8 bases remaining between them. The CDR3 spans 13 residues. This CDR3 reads CASASSYNSPLHF. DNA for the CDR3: TGTGCCTCAGCTAGCTCCTATAATTCACCCCTCCACTTT.

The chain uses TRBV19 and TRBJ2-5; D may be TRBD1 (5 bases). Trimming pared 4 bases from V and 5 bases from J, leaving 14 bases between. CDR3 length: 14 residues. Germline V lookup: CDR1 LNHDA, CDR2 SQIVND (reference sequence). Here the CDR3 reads CASSTDTQRETQYF. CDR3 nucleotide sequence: TGTGCCAGTAGTACGGACACACAAAGGGAGACCCAGTACTTC.

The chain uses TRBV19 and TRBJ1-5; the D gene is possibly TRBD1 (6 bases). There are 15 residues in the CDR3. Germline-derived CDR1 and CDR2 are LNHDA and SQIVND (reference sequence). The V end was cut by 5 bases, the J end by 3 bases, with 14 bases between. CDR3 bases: TGTGCCAGTAGTGGGGGAGGGGGAAACAATCAGCCCCAGCATTTT. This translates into CASSGGGGNNQPQHF.

The CDR3, as DNA: TGTGCCTGGAGCCAGAACAATGAGCAGTTCTTC. Protein product: CAWSQNNEQFF. The rearrangement links TRBV30 to TRBJ2-1, with unresolved D. Trimming removed 3 bases from V and 5 bases from J, with 5 bases in between. CDR1 GTSNPN and CDR2 SVGIG come from the germline V gene (reference sequence). The CDR3 is 11 amino acids.

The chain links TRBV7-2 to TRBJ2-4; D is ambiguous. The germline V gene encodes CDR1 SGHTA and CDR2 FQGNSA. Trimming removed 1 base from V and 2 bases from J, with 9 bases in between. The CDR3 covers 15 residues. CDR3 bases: TGTGCCAGCAGCTTAGAGCCCGGAACCAAAAACATTCAGTACTTC. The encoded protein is CASSLEPGTKNIQYF. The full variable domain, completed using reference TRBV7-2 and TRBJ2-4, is GAGVSQSPSNKVTEKGKDVELRCDPISGHTALYWYRQSLGQGLEFLIYFQGNSAPDKSGLPSDRFSAERTGGSVSTLTIQRTQQEDSAVYLCASSLEPGTKNIQYFGAGTRLSVL.

As DNA, the CDR3 is TGTGCCAGCACGGTCTTGTACGAGCAGTACTTC. As protein: CASTVLYEQYF. The chain uses TRBV2 and TRBJ2-7; D not resolved. In germline, CDR1 is SNHLY, CDR2 FYNNEI. V lost 7 bases and J lost 4, with 8 bases in between. The CDR3 loop spans 11 amino acids.

The CDR3 sequence: CAWSAGFLDTQYF. DNA of the CDR3: TGTGCCTGGAGTGCTGGGTTTTTAGATACGCAGTATTTT. This chain connects TRBV30 to TRBJ2-3, with D unresolved. Trimming removed 1 base from V and 5 bases from J, with 10 bases in between. The CDR3 sequence is 13 residues long. The germline V gene has CDR1 GTSNPN and CDR2 SVGIG (reference sequence).

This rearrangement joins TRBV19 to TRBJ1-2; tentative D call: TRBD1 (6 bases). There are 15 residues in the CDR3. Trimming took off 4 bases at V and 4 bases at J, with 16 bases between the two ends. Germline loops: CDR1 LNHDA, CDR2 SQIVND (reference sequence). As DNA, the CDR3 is TGTGCCAGTAGTACCCAATCCCAGGGGATCTATGGCTACACCTTC. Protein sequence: CASSTQSQGIYGYTF.

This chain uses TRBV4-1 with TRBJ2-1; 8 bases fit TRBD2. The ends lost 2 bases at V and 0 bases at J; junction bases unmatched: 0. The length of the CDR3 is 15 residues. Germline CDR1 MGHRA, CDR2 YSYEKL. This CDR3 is CASSQSGGSYNEQFF. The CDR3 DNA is TGCGCCAGCAGCCAAAGCGGGGGCTCCTACAATGAGCAGTTCTTC.

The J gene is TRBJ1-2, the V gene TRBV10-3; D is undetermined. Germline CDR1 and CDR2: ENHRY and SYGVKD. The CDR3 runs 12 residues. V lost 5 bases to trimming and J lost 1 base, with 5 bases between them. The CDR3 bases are TGTGCCATCAGTAACAGTAACTATGGCTACACCTTC. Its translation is CAISNSNYGYTF.

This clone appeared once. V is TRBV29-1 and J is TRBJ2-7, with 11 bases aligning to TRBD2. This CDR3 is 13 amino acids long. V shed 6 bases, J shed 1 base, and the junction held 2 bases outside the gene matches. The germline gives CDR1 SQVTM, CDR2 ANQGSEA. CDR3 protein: CSVRLAGSYEQYF. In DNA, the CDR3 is TGCAGCGTCCGACTAGCGGGATCCTACGAGCAGTACTTC.

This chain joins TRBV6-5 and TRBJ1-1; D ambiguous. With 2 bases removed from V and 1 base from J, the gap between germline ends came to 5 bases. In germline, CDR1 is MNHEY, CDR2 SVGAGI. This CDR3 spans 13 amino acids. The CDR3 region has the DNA TGTGCCAGCAGTTACGGCCCGAACACTGAAGCTTTCTTT. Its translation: CASSYGPNTEAFF.

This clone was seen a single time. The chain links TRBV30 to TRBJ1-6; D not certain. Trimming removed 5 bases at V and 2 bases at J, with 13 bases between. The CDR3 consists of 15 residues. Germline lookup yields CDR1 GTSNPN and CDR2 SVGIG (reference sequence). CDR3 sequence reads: CAWCPESAYNSPLHF. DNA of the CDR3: TGTGCCTGGTGCCCAGAGTCCGCCTATAATTCACCCCTCCACTTT.

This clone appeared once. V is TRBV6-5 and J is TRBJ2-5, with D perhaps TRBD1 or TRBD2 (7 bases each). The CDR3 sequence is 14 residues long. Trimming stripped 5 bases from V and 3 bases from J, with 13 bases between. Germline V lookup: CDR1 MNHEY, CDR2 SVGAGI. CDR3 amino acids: CASSRQGGKETQYF. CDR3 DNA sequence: TGTGCCAGCAGTCGACAGGGAGGGAAAGAGACCCAGTACTTC.

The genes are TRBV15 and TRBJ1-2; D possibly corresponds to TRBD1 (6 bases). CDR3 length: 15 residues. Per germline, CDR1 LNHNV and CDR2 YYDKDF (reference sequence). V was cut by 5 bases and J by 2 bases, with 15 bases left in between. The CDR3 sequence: CATSLRDTANYGYTF. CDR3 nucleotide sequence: TGTGCCACCAGCCTCCGGGACACCGCCAACTATGGCTACACCTTC.

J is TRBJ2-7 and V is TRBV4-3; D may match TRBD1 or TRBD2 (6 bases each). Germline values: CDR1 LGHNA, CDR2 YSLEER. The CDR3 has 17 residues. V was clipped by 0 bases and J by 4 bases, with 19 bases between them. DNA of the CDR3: TGCGCCAGCAGCCAAGATTTGGGGGGCGTCCCCGCTTACGAGCAGTACTTC. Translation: CASSQDLGGVPAYEQYF.

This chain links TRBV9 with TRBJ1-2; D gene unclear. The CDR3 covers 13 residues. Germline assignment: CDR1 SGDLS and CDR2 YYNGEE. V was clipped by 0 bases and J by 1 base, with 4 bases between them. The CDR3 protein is CASSVADNYGYTF. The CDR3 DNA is TGTGCCAGCAGCGTAGCAGATAACTATGGCTACACCTTC.

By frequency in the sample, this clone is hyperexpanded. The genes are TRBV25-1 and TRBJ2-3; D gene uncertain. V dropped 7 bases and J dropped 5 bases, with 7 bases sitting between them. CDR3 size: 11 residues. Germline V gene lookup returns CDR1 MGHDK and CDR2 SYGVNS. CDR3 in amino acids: CASTWGDTQYF. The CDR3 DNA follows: TGTGCCAGCACCTGGGGAGATACGCAGTATTTT. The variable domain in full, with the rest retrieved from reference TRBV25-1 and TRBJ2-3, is EADIYQTPRYLVIGTGKKITLECSQTMGHDKMYWYQQDPGMELHLIHYSYGVNSTEKGDLSSESTVSRIRTEHFPLTLESARPSHTSQYLCASTWGDTQYFGPGTRLTVL.

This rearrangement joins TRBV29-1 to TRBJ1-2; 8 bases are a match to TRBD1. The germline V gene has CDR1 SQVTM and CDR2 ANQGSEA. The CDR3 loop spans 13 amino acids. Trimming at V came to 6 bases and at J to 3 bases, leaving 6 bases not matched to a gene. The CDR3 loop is CSVLRGRDYGYTF. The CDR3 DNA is TGCAGCGTCCTCAGGGGGCGGGACTATGGCTACACCTTC. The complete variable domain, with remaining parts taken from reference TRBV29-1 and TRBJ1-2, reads SAVISQKPSRDICQRGTSLTIQCQVDSQVTMMFWYRQQPGQSLTLIATANQGSEATYESGFVIDKFPISRPNLTFSTLTVSNMSPEDSSIYLCSVLRGRDYGYTFGSGTRLTVV.

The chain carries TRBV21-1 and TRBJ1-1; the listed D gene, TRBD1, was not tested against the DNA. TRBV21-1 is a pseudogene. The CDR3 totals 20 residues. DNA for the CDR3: TGTGCCAGCAGCAAATTGGGCGAAACGACAGGGGCCCGTCTCTTGACTGAAGCTTTCTTT. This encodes CASSKLGETTGARLLTEAFF.

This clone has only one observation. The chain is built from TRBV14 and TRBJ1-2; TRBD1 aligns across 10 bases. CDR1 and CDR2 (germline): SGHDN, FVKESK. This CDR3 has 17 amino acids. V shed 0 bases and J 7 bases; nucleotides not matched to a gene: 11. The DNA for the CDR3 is TGTGCCAGCAGCCAAGACCTTTTTGACAGGGGGCGGTTTGGCTACACCTTC. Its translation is CASSQDLFDRGRFGYTF.